This is a list of T cell receptor beta chains from one sample in a study of OX40 agonist ivuxolimab in advanced cancers. Method: immunoSEQ multiplex PCR; TCRdb's copy keeps in-frame clones and lacks some. The sample has over 15,000 clones; almost 85% are singletons. Sequenced material: CD4+ or CD8+ T cells sorted from blood, taken in a trial of the OX40 agonist ivuxolimab. All receptors come from an adult with an advanced solid tumor such as melanoma, head and neck, liver or kidney cancer. CDR3s include the opening cysteine and the closing phenylalanine or tryptophan. Fields, in order: CDR3 length, D gene, V gene, J gene, clone size, CDR3 protein, CDR3 DNA. The D gene is left open where the match is weak. Clone size is shown for a subset of rows, as once, few, many or a class of expanded clone.

16,NA,TRBV14,TRBJ2-3,once,CASSKGDFLYTDTQYF,TGTGCCAGCAGCAAAGGGGACTTTCTCTACACAGATACGCAGTATTTT
12,NA,TRBV15,TRBJ1-1,once,CATSRDSTEAFF,TGTGCCACCAGCAGAGATAGCACTGAAGCTTTCTTT
11,NA,TRBV10-3,TRBJ1-1,NA,CAIGPGTEAFF,TGTGCCATCGGACCCGGGACTGAAGCTTTCTTT
15,NA,TRBV28,TRBJ2-3,NA,CASSSGWGGTDTQYF,TGTGCCAGCAGCTCCGGGTGGGGGGGCACAGATACGCAGTATTTT
14,TRBD2,TRBV25-1,TRBJ2-1,once,CASSDIAGAREQFF,TGTGCCAGCAGTGACATAGCGGGGGCGCGTGAGCAGTTCTTC
14,NA,TRBV11-2,TRBJ2-7,NA,CASSLLGGWDEQYF,TGTGCCAGCAGCTTACTTGGCGGGTGGGACGAGCAGTACTTC
16,TRBD1,TRBV14,TRBJ1-3,NA,CASSPSSRGLGNTIYF,TGTGCCAGCAGCCCGTCCTCCAGGGGGCTTGGAAACACCATATATTTT
13,TRBD1,TRBV5-6,TRBJ2-7,NA,CASSLTGDYEQYF,TGTGCCAGCAGCCTGACAGGGGACTACGAGCAGTACTTC
13,TRBD1,TRBV19,TRBJ2-7,NA,CASSIVTGNEQYF,TGTGCCAGTAGTATTGTGACAGGGAACGAGCAGTACTTC
17,TRBD1,TRBV7-8,TRBJ2-7,few,CASSLASDRVGTYEQYF,TGTGCCAGCAGCTTAGCGTCTGACAGGGTCGGTACCTACGAGCAGTACTTC
16,NA,TRBV15,TRBJ1-5,NA,CATSRGWGESNQPQHF,TGTGCCACCAGCAGAGGGTGGGGGGAAAGCAATCAGCCCCAGCATTTT
10,NA,TRBV6-1,TRBJ2-7,NA,CASSFYEQYF,TGTGCCAGCAGCTTCTACGAGCAGTACTTC
16,NA,TRBV1,TRBJ1-2,NA,CTSSQDNRGRRYGYTF,TGCACCAGCAGCCAAGACAACAGGGGTCGCCGCTATGGCTACACCTTC
16,TRBD2,TRBV5-4,TRBJ2-5,NA,CASSPSGGGLSETQYF,TGTGCCAGCAGCCCAAGCGGGGGGGGCCTTTCGGAGACCCAGTACTTC
15,TRBD1,TRBV27,TRBJ1-2,few,CASSLGQGAGYGYTF,TGTGCCAGCAGTTTAGGACAGGGGGCAGGCTATGGCTACACCTTC
13,NA,TRBV2,TRBJ2-3,NA,CASKGPGEGAQYF,TGTGCCAGCAAGGGCCCTGGAGAGGGTGCGCAGTATTTT
9,NA,TRBV7-3,TRBJ1-1,NA,CASSPEAFF,TGTGCCAGCAGCCCGGAAGCTTTCTTT
15,TRBD2,TRBV6-5,TRBJ2-2,NA,CATLVSGGAGGELFF,TGTGCCACCTTAGTTAGCGGGGGGGCTGGCGGGGAGCTGTTTTTT
16,NA,TRBV9,TRBJ2-7,NA,CASSVSGELSPYEQYF,TGTGCCAGCAGCGTATCGGGCGAACTCAGCCCCTACGAGCAGTACTTC
16,NA,TRBV27,TRBJ1-6,NA,CASSLWGNSYNSPLHF,TGTGCCAGCAGTTTATGGGGGAACTCCTATAATTCACCCCTCCACTTT
13,NA,TRBV21-1,TRBJ1-2,once,CASSSREDSGYTF,TGTGCCAGCTCCTCGCGGGAAGACTCTGGCTACACCTTC
18,NA,TRBV27,TRBJ2-1,NA,CASSATGAVTSYTNEQFF,TGTGCCAGCAGCGCGACAGGGGCGGTGACTAGCTACACCAATGAGCAGTTCTTC
14,NA,TRBV6-5,TRBJ2-7,NA,CASTDGVGTNEQYF,TGTGCCAGCACCGACGGTGTAGGGACGAACGAGCAGTACTTC
18,TRBD1,TRBV9,TRBJ2-2,NA,CASSVDPYPGGRTGELFF,TGTGCCAGCAGCGTAGACCCTTATCCAGGGGGCCGCACCGGGGAGCTGTTTTTT
17,NA,TRBV4-3,TRBJ1-2,NA,CASSQERTARRNYGYTF,TGCGCCAGCAGCCAAGAGAGGACAGCGAGAAGGAACTATGGCTACACCTTC
14,TRBD1,TRBV27,TRBJ2-5,NA,CASSLRDRQETQYF,TGTGCCAGCAGTCTCCGGGACAGACAAGAGACCCAGTACTTC
16,NA,TRBV6-5,TRBJ1-2,NA,CASSYGGPGGSRGYTF,TGTGCCAGCAGTTACGGTGGGCCAGGTGGATCCCGTGGCTACACCTTC
13,NA,TRBV19,TRBJ1-5,NA,CASSTGPNQPQHF,TGTGCCAGTAGTACGGGGCCGAATCAGCCCCAGCATTTT
15,TRBD2,TRBV7-2,TRBJ2-1,once,CASSLDPSGGNEQFF,TGTGCCAGCAGCTTAGATCCTAGCGGGGGCAATGAGCAGTTCTTC
15,NA,TRBV14,TRBJ1-2,NA,CASSQAGEANYGYTF,TGTGCCAGCAGCCAAGCAGGGGAAGCTAACTATGGCTACACCTTC
13,TRBD2,TRBV7-6,TRBJ2-7,NA,CASSSGLAYEQYF,TGTGCCAGCAGTTCGGGACTAGCCTACGAGCAGTACTTC
16,NA,TRBV7-9,TRBJ2-1,once,CASSLLGGGSYNEQFF,TGTGCCAGCAGCCTCCTCGGAGGGGGCTCCTACAATGAGCAGTTCTTC
15,NA,TRBV27,TRBJ2-5,once,CASSPWGGEQETQYF,TGTGCCAGCAGCCCCTGGGGCGGGGAGCAAGAGACCCAGTACTTC
13,NA,TRBV27,TRBJ2-3,NA,CASSLGTTDTQYF,TGTGCCAGCAGTTTAGGAACCACAGATACGCAGTATTTT
14,TRBD1,TRBV27,TRBJ2-7,NA,CASSLGDSHYEQYF,TGTGCCAGCAGTTTAGGGGACAGCCACTACGAGCAGTACTTC
15,NA,TRBV5-6,TRBJ1-2,NA,CASIQVTDSNYGYTF,TGTGCCAGCATCCAAGTGACAGACTCTAACTATGGCTACACCTTC